This TCR beta chain was captured by sequencing in a study of cytomegalovirus exposure and HLA in healthy donors. Comments on this clone: What it recognizes is unknown.

Study-wide results and limits: The CMV antigen specificity of a few CMV-associated chains was confirmed through in vitro analysis.

The CDR3 has 17 residues. Germline CDR1 and CDR2: SEHNR and FQNEAQ (reference sequence). V shed 4 bases, J shed 3 bases, and the junction held 7 bases outside the gene matches. 13 Jbeta primers and 60 Vbeta primers were used for the PCR. Only in-frame clones appear in the TCRdb table, and some are missing; sequencing was by immunoSEQ multiplex PCR. This sample has around 120,000 clones; around four fifths occur once, and the top ten carry approximately 0.97%. The sequence was obtained from a human donor in good health. Sequencing was carried out using PBMCs. This chain connects TRBV7-9 to TRBJ1-4; 11 bases are shared with TRBD1. The CDR3 nucleotides read TGTGCCAGCAGCTACGGCGGACAGGGGGCGGCTAATGAAAAACTGTTTTTT. This gives the protein CASSYGGQGAANEKLFF.